The rows below give T cell receptor beta chains drawn from one sample of a study of blood T cells in healthy people across ages. TCRdb recomputed calls from the 5' RACE reads with MiXCR, one row per CDR3 protein. This table has more than 650,000 distinct CDR3 sequences, about a fifth appearing once. The sequenced sample consisted of blood. The receptors were sampled from a man between 65 and 79 years old in good health. The CDR3 runs from the conserved cysteine through the conserved F or W. Fields, in order: V gene, J gene, clone size, D gene, CDR3 protein, CDR3 DNA. D genes are given only for firm matches. The listing skips clone size in some rows; elsewhere it reads once, few, many or a size class.

>TRBV6-5|TRBJ1-6|-|-
CASNNNRGSNSPLHF
TGTGCCAGCAATAATAATCGGGGCTCTAATTCACCCCTCCACTTT
>TRBV5-1|TRBJ2-6|-|-
CASSVDNPGANVLTF
TGCGCCAGCAGCGTCGACAACCCTGGGGCCAACGTCCTGACTTTC
>TRBV6-2/TRBV6-3|TRBJ2-1|-|-
CASSFLYEQFF
TGTGCCAGCAGTTTTCTCTATGAGCAGTTCTTC
>TRBV25-1|TRBJ2-1|-|TRBD2
CASSERVLAGNEQFF
TGTGCCAGCAGTGAAAGGGTACTAGCGGGCAATGAGCAGTTCTTC
>TRBV12-3/TRBV12-4|TRBJ1-2|few|-
CASSLGTRSNYGYTF
TGTGCCAGCAGTTTGGGGACCCGCTCTAACTATGGCTACACCTTC
>TRBV12-3/TRBV12-4|TRBJ2-5|many|TRBD2
CASSTTSGIETQYF
TGTGCCAGCAGTACGACTAGCGGGATTGAGACCCAGTACTTC
>TRBV12-3/TRBV12-4|TRBJ2-3|-|TRBD2
CASQFRLAGVRDTQYF
TGTGCCAGCCAATTCCGGCTAGCGGGAGTTCGAGATACGCAGTATTTT
>TRBV2|TRBJ2-2|-|-
CASRAGGGNTGELFF
TGTGCCAGCAGGGCCGGGGGCGGGAACACCGGGGAGCTGTTTTTT
>TRBV12-3/TRBV12-4|TRBJ1-3|-|-
CASSPLSGGRGNTIYF
TGTGCCAGCAGTCCCTTGTCTGGGGGACGCGGAAACACCATATATTTT
>TRBV11-2|TRBJ2-1|few|-
CASSFRGALPYNEQFF
TGTGCCAGCAGCTTTCGGGGGGCTCTACCCTACAATGAGCAGTTCTTC
>TRBV12-3/TRBV12-4|TRBJ1-1|-|-
CASSPGVLGTEAFF
TGTGCCAGCAGCCCAGGGGTTCTCGGCACTGAAGCTTTCTTT
>TRBV29-1|TRBJ1-1|few|-
CSVEWPREAFF
TGCAGCGTTGAATGGCCGAGGGAAGCTTTCTTT
>TRBV19|TRBJ1-5|-|TRBD1
CASTSDRGSNQPQHF
TGTGCCAGTACATCGGACAGGGGAAGCAATCAGCCCCAGCATTTT
>TRBV10-3|TRBJ2-5|many|-
CAISESRVETQYF
TGTGCCATCAGTGAGTCACGGGTAGAGACCCAGTACTTC
>TRBV6-6|TRBJ2-7|few|-
CASSASWGQTYEQYF
TGTGCCAGCAGCGCCTCTTGGGGCCAAACCTACGAGCAGTACTTC
>TRBV6-6|TRBJ1-4|few|TRBD1
CASTETGGGEKLFF
TGTGCCAGCACCGAGACAGGGGGCGGTGAAAAACTGTTTTTT